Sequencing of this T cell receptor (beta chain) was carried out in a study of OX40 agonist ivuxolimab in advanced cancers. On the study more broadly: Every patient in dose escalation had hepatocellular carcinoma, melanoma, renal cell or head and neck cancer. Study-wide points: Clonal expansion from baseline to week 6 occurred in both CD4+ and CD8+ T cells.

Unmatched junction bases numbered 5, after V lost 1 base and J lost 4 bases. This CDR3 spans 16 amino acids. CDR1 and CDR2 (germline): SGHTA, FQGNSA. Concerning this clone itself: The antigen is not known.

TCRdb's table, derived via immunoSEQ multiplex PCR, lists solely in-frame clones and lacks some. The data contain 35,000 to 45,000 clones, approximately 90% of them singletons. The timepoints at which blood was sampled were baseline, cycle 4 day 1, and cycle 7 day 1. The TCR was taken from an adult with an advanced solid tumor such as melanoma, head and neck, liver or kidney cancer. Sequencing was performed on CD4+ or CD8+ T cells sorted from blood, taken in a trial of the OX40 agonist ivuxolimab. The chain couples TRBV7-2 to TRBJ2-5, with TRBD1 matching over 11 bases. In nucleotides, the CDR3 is TGTGCCAGCAGCTTAGTTCGGACAGGGGGCAGAGAGACCCAGTACTTC. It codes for CASSLVRTGGRETQYF.